The clone carrying this TCR beta chain was seen just once. What it recognizes is unknown. This sample was taken from a study of cytomegalovirus exposure and HLA in healthy donors. Turning to the study itself: Unique TCR beta sequences numbering fewer than 130 million came from about 179 million T cells in an earlier analysis. Findings of the study overall: No immune exposure information besides CMV serostatus was available.

The CDR3 extends over 14 amino acids. Trimming took 6 bases from V and 2 from J, leaving 14 bases between them. CDR1 and CDR2 from the germline V gene are SGHRS and YFSETQ. Amplification used 60 Vbeta primers and 13 Jbeta primers. This table comes from immunoSEQ multiplex PCR, and its TCRdb copy is limited to in-frame clones, with some not included. Of around 140,000 clones in the sample, 73% were seen once. The chain has TRBV5-1 and TRBJ2-5, with D unresolved. The sample was PBMCs. This clonotype originated in a woman aged 18-30 years in good health and CMV-seronegative. CDR3 region: CASTPDTNQETQYF. As DNA, the CDR3 is TGCGCCAGCACGCCTGACACAAATCAAGAGACCCAGTACTTC.